A single sample gave rise to the 9 T cell receptor beta chains below, sequenced in a study of T cells in Graves' hyperthyroidism and ophthalmopathy. Amplification of TCR beta CDR3 regions used RNA as the template. An initial round of RT-PCR targeting the TCR CDR3 relied on the HTBI primer set. TCRdb re-called the multiplex PCR reads through MiXCR, storing one row per CDR3 protein. This sample has about 510,000 distinct CDR3 sequences, with roughly 45% found just once. The specimen sequenced was peripheral blood or thyroid tissue (not recorded which). These receptors came from an adult woman with Graves' disease, either hyperthyroidism or ophthalmopathy (not recorded which).

The CDR3, as DNA: TGTGCCAGCAGATCACAGGGTTCACCCCTCCACTTT. Its protein product is CASRSQGSPLHF. The genes are TRBV7-2 and TRBJ1-6, with D tentatively TRBD1 (6 bases). Trimming pared 6 bases from V and 9 bases from J, leaving 9 bases between. CDR3 length equals 12 residues. From germline, CDR1 is SGHTA and CDR2 FQGNSA.

Ten or more counts support this clonotype. The J gene is TRBJ1-1, the V gene TRBV25-1; D unclear. The CDR3 extends over 12 amino acids. V lost 4 bases, J lost 6 bases, and 9 bases lay in between. Germline loops: CDR1 MGHDK, CDR2 SYGVNS. The CDR3 loop is CASSGGLAEAFF. DNA of the CDR3: TGTGCCAGCAGTGGGGGTTTGGCTGAAGCTTTCTTT.

With regard to this clonotype: This could be a read error, since a much larger clone is one nucleotide away. This CDR3 reads CASSSPRGGTSTGELFF. CDR3 coding DNA: TGCGCCAGCAGCTCCCCCCGGGGGGGTACGAGCACCGGGGAGCTGTTTTTT. J is TRBJ2-2 and V is TRBV5-1; 8 nucleotides align to TRBD2. The CDR3 consists of 17 residues. The germline gives CDR1 SGHRS, CDR2 YFSETQ. With V trimmed by 3 bases and J by 4 bases, 11 bases remained unmatched. Together with reference TRBV5-1 and TRBJ2-2, the CDR3 gives the full variable domain: KAGVTQTPRYLIKTRGQQVTLSCSPISGHRSVSWYQQTPGQGLQFLFEYFSETQRNKGNFPGRFSGRQFSNSRSEMNVSTLELGDSALYLCASSSPRGGTSTGELFFGEGSRLTVL.

This clonotype was seen repeatedly, ten times or more. The chain links TRBV7-9 to TRBJ1-3; 10 bases are shared with TRBD1. The V gene end was trimmed by 6 bases and the J gene end by 7 bases; junction bases not matched to a gene: 12. Germline CDR1 and CDR2: SEHNR and FQNEAQ (reference sequence). CDR3 size: 16 residues. CDR3 loop: CASSFRGTGEFNTIYF. The CDR3 region has the DNA TGTGCCAGCAGTTTTAGAGGGACAGGGGAATTCAACACCATATATTTT.

The J gene is TRBJ2-7, the V gene TRBV12-3 or TRBV12-4; D is perhaps TRBD2 (5 bases). CDR3 length: 12 amino acids. V dropped 7 bases and J dropped 7 bases, with 14 bases sitting between them. The CDR3 spells CASTLARNEQYF. CDR3 in DNA: TGTGCCAGCACCTTAGCGCGGAATGAGCAGTACTTC.

The sample holds a few counts of this clonotype. The V gene is TRBV2, the J gene TRBJ2-7; no firm D call. There are 15 residues in the CDR3. Germline lookup yields CDR1 SNHLY and CDR2 FYNNEI. Trimming shortened V by 3 bases and J by 2 bases, and 14 bases separated the two germline ends. CDR3: CASSEGYLSTYEQYF. CDR3 DNA sequence: TGTGCCAGCAGTGAGGGATATCTCTCTACCTACGAGCAGTACTTC.

The rearrangement links TRBV11-2 to TRBJ2-7; perhaps TRBD2 as D (6 bases). Trimming removed 1 base at V and 2 bases at J, with 15 bases between. Germline CDR1 is SGHAT and CDR2 is FQNNGV. This CDR3 contains 16 residues. The CDR3, as DNA: TGTGCCAGCAGCTTAGTAGAGCGGGCACAGCCCTACGAGCAGTACTTC. It encodes CASSLVERAQPYEQYF. Based on the CDR3 plus reference TRBV11-2 and TRBJ2-7, the full variable domain is EAGVAQSPRYKIIEKRQSVAFWCNPISGHATLYWYQQILGQGPKLLIQFQNNGVVDDSQLPKDRFSAERLKGVDSTLKIQPAKLEDSAVYLCASSLVERAQPYEQYFGPGTRLTVT.

Regarding this clonotype: The junction and the germline gene differ at one end; a read error may be behind it. J is TRBJ1-5 and V is TRBV5-1; D remains unclear. Germline loops: CDR1 SGHRS, CDR2 YFSETQ. The CDR3 totals 14 residues. The CDR3 loop is CASSGENSNQPQHF. The DNA of the CDR3 is TGTGCCAGCAGCGGTGAGAATAGCAATCAGCCCCAGCATTTT.

The rearrangement joins TRBV7-9 to TRBJ2-7; D might be TRBD2 (6 bases). The CDR3 is made up of 15 amino acids. Deletions cut 6 bases from V and 0 bases from J, with 15 bases between. CDR1 is SEHNR and CDR2 is FQNEAQ in the germline V gene (reference sequence). The CDR3 spells CASSSTSSSSYEQYF. The CDR3 nucleotides read TGTGCCAGCAGTTCAACTAGCTCCAGCTCCTACGAGCAGTACTTC.